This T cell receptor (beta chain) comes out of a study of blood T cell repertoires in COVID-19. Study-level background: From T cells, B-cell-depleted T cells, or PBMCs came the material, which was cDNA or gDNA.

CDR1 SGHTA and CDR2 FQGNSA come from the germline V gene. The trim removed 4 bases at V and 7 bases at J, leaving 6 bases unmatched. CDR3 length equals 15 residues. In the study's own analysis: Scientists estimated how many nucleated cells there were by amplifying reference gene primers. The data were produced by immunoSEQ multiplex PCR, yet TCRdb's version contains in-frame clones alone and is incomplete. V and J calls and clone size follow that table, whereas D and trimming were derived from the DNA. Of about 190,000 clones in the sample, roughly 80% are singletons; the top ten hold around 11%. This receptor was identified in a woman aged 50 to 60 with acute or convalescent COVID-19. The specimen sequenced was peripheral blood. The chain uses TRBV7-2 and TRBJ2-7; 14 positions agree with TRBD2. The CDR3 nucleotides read TGTGCCAGCAGCTCCGGACTAGCGGGAGGTGGGGAGCAGTACTTC. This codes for CASSSGLAGGGEQYF.